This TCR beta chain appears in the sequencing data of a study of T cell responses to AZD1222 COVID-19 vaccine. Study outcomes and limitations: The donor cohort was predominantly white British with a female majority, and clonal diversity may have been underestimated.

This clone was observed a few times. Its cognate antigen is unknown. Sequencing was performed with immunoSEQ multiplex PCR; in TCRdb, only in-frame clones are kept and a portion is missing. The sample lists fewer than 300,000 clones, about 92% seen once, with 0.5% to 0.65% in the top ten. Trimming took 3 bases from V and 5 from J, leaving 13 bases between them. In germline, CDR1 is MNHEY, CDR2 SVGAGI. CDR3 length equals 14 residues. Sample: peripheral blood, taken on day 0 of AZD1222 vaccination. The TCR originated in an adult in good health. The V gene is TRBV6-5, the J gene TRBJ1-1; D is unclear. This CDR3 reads CASSYEVVRTEAFF. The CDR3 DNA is TGTGCCAGCAGTTATGAGGTCGTTCGGACTGAAGCTTTCTTT.